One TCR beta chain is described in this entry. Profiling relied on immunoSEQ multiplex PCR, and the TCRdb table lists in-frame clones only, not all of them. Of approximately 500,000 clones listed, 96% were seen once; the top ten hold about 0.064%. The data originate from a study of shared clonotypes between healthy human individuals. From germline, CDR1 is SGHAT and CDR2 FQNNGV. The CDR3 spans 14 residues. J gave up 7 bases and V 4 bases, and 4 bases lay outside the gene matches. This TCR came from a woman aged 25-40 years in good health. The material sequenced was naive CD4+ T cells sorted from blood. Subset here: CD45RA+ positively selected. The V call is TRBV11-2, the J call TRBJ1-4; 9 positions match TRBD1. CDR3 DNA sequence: TGTGCCAGCAGCTCACAGGGGGCGGGTGAAAAACTGTTTTTT. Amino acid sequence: CASSSQGAGEKLFF. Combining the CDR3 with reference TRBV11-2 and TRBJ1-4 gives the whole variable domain EAGVAQSPRYKIIEKRQSVAFWCNPISGHATLYWYQQILGQGPKLLIQFQNNGVVDDSQLPKDRFSAERLKGVDSTLKIQPAKLEDSAVYLCASSSQGAGEKLFFGSGTQLSVL.